A selection of T cell receptor beta chains follows, all from one sample in a study of control samples from healthy donors and cancer patients. Profiling relied on immunoSEQ multiplex PCR, and the TCRdb table lists in-frame clones only, not all of them. The sample shows 70,000 or so clones, nearly 85% of them seen only once. The sequenced sample was blood. These receptors were taken from a man aged 50 to 60 in good health. The CDR3 runs from the conserved cysteine through the conserved F or W. The D gene is left open where the match is weak. Rows give clone size only sometimes, using once, few, many, or a class for an expanded clone.

size	V	J	D	CDR3	DNA
.	TRBV18	TRBJ2-1	TRBD2	CASGQGTRSYNEQFF	TGTGCCAGCGGGCAAGGGACTAGGTCCTACAATGAGCAGTTCTTC
.	TRBV11-3	TRBJ2-3	.	CASSARGATQYF	TGTGCCAGCAGCGCCCGGGGGGCTACGCAGTATTTT
.	TRBV19	TRBJ1-6	TRBD1	CASSISTGQSSYNSPLHF	TGTGCCAGTAGTATCTCGACAGGGCAGAGCTCCTATAATTCACCCCTCCACTTT
.	TRBV6-5	TRBJ2-7	TRBD1	CASSATGGSMNEQYF	TGTGCCAGCAGCGCTACAGGGGGCAGTATGAACGAGCAGTACTTC
.	TRBV5-1	TRBJ2-6	.	CASSLAGDSGANVLTF	TGCGCCAGCAGCTTGGCGGGAGACTCTGGGGCCAACGTCCTGACTTTC
few	TRBV6-2/TRBV6-3	TRBJ1-2	.	CASSYDSLYGYTF	TGTGCCAGCAGTTACGACAGCCTCTATGGCTACACCTTC
.	TRBV6-6	TRBJ1-2	.	CASSLAGADVGYTF	TGTGCCAGCAGTCTAGCGGGGGCTGATGTCGGCTACACCTTC
.	TRBV27	TRBJ1-6	.	CASSNLDSLQDSPLHF	TGTGCCAGCAGTAACCTTGACAGCCTACAGGATTCACCCCTCCACTTT
few	TRBV6-5	TRBJ1-2	TRBD1	CASRNTGGARGYTF	TGTGCCAGCAGAAACACAGGGGGCGCAAGGGGCTACACCTTC
few	TRBV19	TRBJ1-2	.	CASSIVGPSGAGYTF	TGTGCCAGTAGTATCGTGGGGCCGTCAGGAGCTGGCTACACCTTC
.	TRBV10-3	TRBJ2-5	TRBD2	CAISEPGLAGEGETQYF	TGTGCCATCAGTGAGCCGGGACTAGCGGGAGAAGGCGAGACCCAGTACTTC
.	TRBV18	TRBJ2-3	.	CASAQGQSTDTQYF	TGTGCCAGCGCACAAGGCCAAAGCACAGATACGCAGTATTTT
.	TRBV7-2	TRBJ2-3	.	CASSLAPTSPTSSTDTQYF	TGTGCCAGCAGCTTAGCGCCAACTAGCCCAACTTCTAGCACAGATACGCAGTATTTT
.	TRBV27	TRBJ2-1	.	CASSFAMIGGQFF	TGTGCCAGCAGTTTCGCAATGATCGGGGGGCAGTTCTTC
once	TRBV5-4	TRBJ1-2	.	CASSPTGTNYGYTF	TGTGCCAGCAGCCCCACCGGGACCAACTATGGCTACACCTTC
few	TRBV11-1	TRBJ1-1	TRBD1	CASSPGQGNTEAFF	TGTGCCAGCAGCCCTGGACAGGGGAACACTGAAGCTTTCTTT
few	TRBV27	TRBJ1-4	.	CASSLLGGPGGSNEKLFF	TGTGCCAGCAGTTTATTAGGGGGTCCGGGGGGCTCTAATGAAAAACTGTTTTTT
.	TRBV3-1/TRBV3-2	TRBJ2-6	.	CASSQEWVRSRVTGANVLTF	TGTGCCAGCAGCCAAGAATGGGTTAGGAGCCGCGTAACTGGGGCCAACGTCCTGACTTTC
.	TRBV14	TRBJ2-2	.	CASSPERSGTGELFF	TGTGCCAGCAGCCCTGAACGCTCGGGCACCGGGGAGCTGTTTTTT
.	TRBV7-8	TRBJ1-2	.	CASSLVGQFGPPVGRSYGYTF	TGTGCCAGCAGCTTAGTAGGACAGTTTGGCCCTCCAGTCGGGCGAAGCTATGGCTACACCTTC
once	TRBV14	TRBJ2-5	.	CASSQAGAKTQYF	TGTGCCAGCAGCCAAGCAGGGGCCAAGACCCAGTACTTC
.	TRBV7-2	TRBJ2-7	TRBD1	CASSLPTGYEQYF	TGTGCCAGCAGCTTACCGACAGGGTATGAGCAGTACTTC
.	TRBV4-2	TRBJ1-1	.	CASSQDGLGAFF	TGTGCCAGCAGCCAAGATGGGCTCGGAGCTTTCTTT
.	TRBV29-1	TRBJ1-5	.	CSVITGWSLNQPQHF	TGCAGCGTTATAACAGGGTGGTCTCTGAATCAGCCCCAGCATTTT
once	TRBV7-6	TRBJ1-1	.	CASSSFSGRDTEAFF	TGTGCCAGCAGCTCGTTCTCGGGACGGGATACTGAAGCTTTCTTT
.	TRBV5-4	TRBJ1-6	.	CASRSRGPFAGADSPLHF	TGTGCCAGCAGGTCCCGAGGTCCCTTTGCAGGGGCGGATTCACCCCTCCACTTT
.	TRBV12-2	TRBJ2-7	.	CASRLVSSGRRCNEYEQYF	TGTGCAAGTCGCTTAGTGAGTAGCGGGAGGAGGTGTAATGAGTACGAGCAGTACTTC
.	TRBV5-1	TRBJ2-1	TRBD2	CASSSPSGRALDEQFF	TGCGCCAGCAGCTCACCTAGCGGGAGGGCCTTGGATGAGCAGTTCTTC
.	TRBV2	TRBJ2-2	.	CASTEGGPGGELFF	TGTGCCAGCACGGAGGGGGGGCCCGGCGGGGAGCTGTTTTTT
.	TRBV27	TRBJ1-5	.	CASSLRFNQPQHF	TGTGCCAGCAGTTTAAGATTTAACCAGCCCCAGCATTTT
.	TRBV5-1	TRBJ2-5	.	CASSLGPETQYF	TGCGCCAGCAGCTTGGGTCCAGAGACCCAGTACTTC
few	TRBV7-3	TRBJ2-1	TRBD2	CASSPAGTSGYNEQFF	TGTGCCAGCAGCCCGGCCGGGACTAGCGGCTACAATGAGCAGTTCTTC
.	TRBV6-5	TRBJ1-2	TRBD1	CASSRTGVGYTF	TGTGCCAGCAGCCGGACAGGGGTTGGCTACACCTTC
.	TRBV6-5	TRBJ2-7	TRBD1	CASSSPWDSSYEQYF	TGTGCCAGCTCCAGCCCCTGGGACAGTTCCTACGAGCAGTACTTC
few	TRBV10-3	TRBJ1-1	.	CAISRGSWPAQPEAFF	TGTGCCATCAGTCGGGGTTCGTGGCCCGCGCAACCTGAAGCTTTCTTT
.	TRBV10-1	TRBJ2-3	TRBD1	CASSVRQGGTQYF	TGCGCCAGCAGTGTCCGACAGGGGGGTACGCAGTATTTT
.	TRBV7-2	TRBJ2-1	TRBD2	CASSLISGGDYNEQFF	TGTGCCAGCAGCCTCATTAGCGGGGGGGACTACAATGAGCAGTTCTTC
few	TRBV9	TRBJ1-6	.	CASSSSLGTDSPLHF	TGTGCCAGCAGCTCGAGCCTAGGGACCGATTCACCCCTCCACTTT
.	TRBV6-5	TRBJ2-3	TRBD2	CASGVSGKNTDTQYF	TGTGCCAGTGGAGTGAGCGGGAAAAACACAGATACGCAGTATTTT
.	TRBV11-2	TRBJ2-1	.	CASSPRRDLAGQFF	TGTGCCAGCAGCCCCCGGCGTGATCTAGCCGGGCAGTTCTTC
.	TRBV29-1	TRBJ2-7	TRBD1	CSVHPGQGTYEQYF	TGCAGCGTTCATCCGGGACAGGGGACCTACGAGCAGTACTTC
few	TRBV10-1	TRBJ1-1	.	CASSSDTQNTEAFF	TGCGCCAGCAGCTCGGACACACAGAACACTGAAGCTTTCTTT
once	TRBV7-9	TRBJ1-1	.	CASSLGVGAFF	TGTGCCAGCAGCTTAGGAGTGGGGGCTTTCTTT